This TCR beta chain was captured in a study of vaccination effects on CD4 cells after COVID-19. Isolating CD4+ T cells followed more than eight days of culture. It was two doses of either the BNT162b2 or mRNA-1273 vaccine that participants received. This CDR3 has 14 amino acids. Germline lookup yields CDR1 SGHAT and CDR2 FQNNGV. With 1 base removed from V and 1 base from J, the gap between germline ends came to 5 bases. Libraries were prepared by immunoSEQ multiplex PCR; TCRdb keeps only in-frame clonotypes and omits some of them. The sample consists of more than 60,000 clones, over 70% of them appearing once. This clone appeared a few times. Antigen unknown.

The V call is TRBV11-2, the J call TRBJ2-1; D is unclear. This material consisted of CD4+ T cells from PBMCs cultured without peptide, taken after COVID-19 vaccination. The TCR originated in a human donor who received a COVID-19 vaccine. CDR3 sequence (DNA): TGTGCCAGCAGCTTAGTGGGATCCTACAATGAGCAGTTCTTC. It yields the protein CASSLVGSYNEQFF.